The 10 T cell receptor beta chains below were found in one sample sequenced in a study of CD8 T cells in ankylosing spondylitis. Their antigens are not known. TCRdb reanalysed the 5' RACE reads using MiXCR and keeps one entry per CDR3 protein. This table has a few hundred thousand distinct CDR3 sequences, 20% to 25% appearing once. Study results and caveats: Blood of patients with ankylosing spondylitis appeared to be characterized by a TCR beta motif of eight highly homologous variants.

Source material: blood, either unsorted or a sorted T cell fraction (not recorded which). All receptors come from a male donor with ankylosing spondylitis.

The chain is built from TRBV18 and TRBJ1-1, with a tentative D call TRBD1 (6 bases). The CDR3 is 15 amino acids. CDR1 is KGHSH and CDR2 is LQKENI in the germline V gene. Trimming pared 1 base from V and 3 bases from J, leaving 12 bases between. CDR3 protein: CASSPLGQKYTEAFF. DNA of the CDR3: TGTGCCAGCTCACCACTAGGACAGAAATACACTGAAGCTTTCTTT.

V gene TRBV4-3 combines with J gene TRBJ1-2, with D unresolved. V gave up 0 bases and J gave up 8 bases, with 10 bases separating them. The CDR3 is 13 amino acids. Germline V gives CDR1 LGHNA, CDR2 YSLEER. The CDR3 DNA reads TGCGCCAGCAGCCAAGATCTGGTCGGCGGCTACACCTTC. It yields the protein CASSQDLVGGYTF.

This clonotype was counted only a few times. DNA of the CDR3: TGTGCCAGCAGTTACCGGGGGAAGCGTGGCTACACCTTC. Translated, it gives CASSYRGKRGYTF. The chain uses TRBV6-5 and TRBJ1-2, with D possibly matching TRBD1 (5 bases). Germline V lookup: CDR1 MNHEY, CDR2 SVGAGI. Trimming took 2 bases from V and 7 from J, leaving 11 bases between them. The CDR3 has 13 residues.

This sequence joins TRBV7-8 and TRBJ1-5, with unresolved D. Germline-derived CDR1 and CDR2 are SGHVS and FQNEAQ. The CDR3 is made up of 15 amino acids. Trimming pared 0 bases from V and 2 bases from J, leaving 8 bases between. CDR3 DNA: TGTGCCAGCAGCTTAGCATCTATCCGCAATCAGCCCCAGCATTTT. Its protein is CASSLASIRNQPQHF.

This chain uses TRBV4-1 with TRBJ2-2; 7 nucleotides line up with TRBD1. Unmatched junction bases numbered 4, after V lost 3 bases and J lost 6 bases. This CDR3 spans 14 amino acids. Germline V CDR1 and CDR2: MGHRA, YSYEKL. The DNA for the CDR3 is TGCGCCAGCAGCCACCCGACAGGGCCCGGGGAGCTGTTTTTT. Translating gives CASSHPTGPGELFF.

V usage is TRBV15 and J usage is TRBJ2-2; 11 bases are shared with TRBD2. CDR1 is LNHNV and CDR2 is YYDKDF in the germline V gene (reference sequence). This CDR3 has 16 amino acids. V trimming: 3 bases; J trimming: 7 bases; junction bases outside the gene matches: 7. This CDR3 reads CATSRSSGRLGGELFF. As DNA, the CDR3 is TGTGCCACCAGCAGGTCTAGCGGGAGGCTCGGCGGGGAGCTGTTTTTT.

The CDR3 region has the DNA TGTGCCAGTAGTGCCCCCGGACTAGCGGGATCGGCAGACGAGCAGTACTTC. Translated: CASSAPGLAGSADEQYF. The chain links TRBV19 to TRBJ2-7; 12 bases align to TRBD2. V lost 5 bases, J lost 5 bases, and 13 bases stayed unmatched. This CDR3 is built from 17 residues. Germline assignment: CDR1 LNHDA and CDR2 SQIVND (reference sequence). The whole variable domain, remainder taken from reference TRBV19 and TRBJ2-7, is DGGITQSPKYLFRKEGQNVTLSCEQNLNHDAMYWYRQDPGQGLRLIYYSQIVNDFQKGDIAEGYSVSREKKESFPLTVTSAQKNPTAFYLCASSAPGLAGSADEQYFGPGTRLTVT.

This sequence joins TRBV10-3 and TRBJ2-2; possible D gene TRBD2, 6 bases. The CDR3 runs 16 residues. CDR1 is ENHRY, CDR2 SYGVKD, per germline. The V end lost 2 bases, the J end lost 3 bases, and 13 bases lay between the germline ends. CDR3 in amino acids: CAISEVAGIHTGELFF. In nucleotides, the CDR3 is TGTGCCATCAGTGAGGTTGCGGGAATACACACCGGGGAGCTGTTTTTT.

This clonotype was recorded a few times. The chain joins TRBV20-1 to TRBJ2-7; D perhaps matches TRBD2 (5 bases). V shed 4 bases and J shed 5 bases, with 18 bases lying between them. The CDR3 is 14 residues long. Germline loops: CDR1 DFQATT, CDR2 SNEGSKA (reference sequence). CDR3 DNA sequence: TGCAGTGCTATTAGAGGGCCTGGGCGTCACGAGCAGTACTTC. This sequence encodes CSAIRGPGRHEQYF.

This rearrangement joins TRBV11-2 to TRBJ2-3; possibly TRBD2 for D (5 bases). Germline lookup yields CDR1 SGHAT and CDR2 FQNNGV. With 5 bases removed from V and 0 bases from J, the gap between germline ends came to 12 bases. The CDR3 is made up of 15 amino acids. The CDR3 region is CASSGGQLSTDTQYF. CDR3 DNA: TGTGCCAGCAGCGGCGGGCAGCTCAGCACAGATACGCAGTATTTT.